A selection of T cell receptor beta chains follows, all from one sample in a study of low-dose radiotherapy and immunotherapy resistance in tumors. TCRdb ran MiXCR on the reads and lists one entry per CDR3 protein. The top ten hold about 6% of the sample, which has roughly 46,000 distinct CDR3 sequences, about 11% seen once. Sequences were derived from PBMCs, sampled before treatment. The receptors originated from a female donor with ovarian cancer. CDR3s leave out the opening cysteine and the closing phenylalanine or tryptophan. The size field reads how often the clone was seen (once, few, many) or a class if it is expanded.

length	size	V	CDR3
13	many	TRBV5-1	ASSSFPDSWGEQF
13	many	TRBV20-1	SARPLQGEDQPQH
11	many	TRBV6-6	ASSIHDGRGYT
12	many	TRBV30	AWNSGVRTGELF
12	many	TRBV27	ASSFGGRGPGYT
15	few	TRBV4-1	ASSQEFVGVSSYEQY
12	many	TRBV6-2/TRBV6-3	ASSDRFRGDEQY
13	medium-sized	TRBV6-2/TRBV6-3	ASSRGQGVYNEQF
8	many	TRBV20-1	SAQRDEQF
11	many	TRBV29-1	SVEGQLSYEQY
15	many	TRBV21-1	ASSKDGTGLAPYEQY
14	many	TRBV7-2	ASSFFLGGGGNEQF
15	many	TRBV24-1	ATSDSRTEFSYNEQF
13	many	TRBV7-9	ASSLIGGDTGELF